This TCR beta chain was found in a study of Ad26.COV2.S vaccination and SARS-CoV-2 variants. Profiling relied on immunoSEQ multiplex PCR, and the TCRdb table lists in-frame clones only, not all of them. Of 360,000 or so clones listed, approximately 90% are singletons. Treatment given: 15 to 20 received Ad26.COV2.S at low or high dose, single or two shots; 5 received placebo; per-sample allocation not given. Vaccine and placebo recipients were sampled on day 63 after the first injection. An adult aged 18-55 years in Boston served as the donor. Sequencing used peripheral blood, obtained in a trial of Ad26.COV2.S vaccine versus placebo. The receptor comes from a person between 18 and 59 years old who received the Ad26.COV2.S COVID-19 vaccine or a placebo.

The CDR3: CATSRPPGLAGEETQYF. CDR3 in DNA: TGTGCCACCAGCAGACCTCCGGGACTAGCGGGAGAAGAGACCCAGTACTTC. J is TRBJ2-5 and V is TRBV15; 14 bases are shared with TRBD2. Germline V lookup: CDR1 LNHNV, CDR2 YYDKDF (reference sequence). The CDR3 spans 17 residues. J was trimmed by 3 bases and V by 2 bases; bases with no gene match: 5.